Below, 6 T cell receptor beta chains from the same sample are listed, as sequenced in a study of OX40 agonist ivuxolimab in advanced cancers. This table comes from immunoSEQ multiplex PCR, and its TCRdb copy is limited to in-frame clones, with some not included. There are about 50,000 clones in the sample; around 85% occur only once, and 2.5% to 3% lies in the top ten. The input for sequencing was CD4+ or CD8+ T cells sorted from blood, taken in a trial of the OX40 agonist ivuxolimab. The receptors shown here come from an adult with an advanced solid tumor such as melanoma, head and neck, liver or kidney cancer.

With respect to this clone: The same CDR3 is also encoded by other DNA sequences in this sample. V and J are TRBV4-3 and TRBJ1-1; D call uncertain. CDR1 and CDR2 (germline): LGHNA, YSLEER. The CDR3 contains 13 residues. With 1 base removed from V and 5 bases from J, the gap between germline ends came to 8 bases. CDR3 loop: CASSQGRGTEAFF. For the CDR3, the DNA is TGCGCCAGCAGCCAAGGAAGAGGGACTGAAGCTTTCTTT.

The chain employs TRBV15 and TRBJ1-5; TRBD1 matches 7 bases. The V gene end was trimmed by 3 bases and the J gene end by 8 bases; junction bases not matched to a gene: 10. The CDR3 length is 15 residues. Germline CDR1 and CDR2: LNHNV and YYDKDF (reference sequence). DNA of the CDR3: TGTGCCACCAGCAGGCAAACAGGGGACTTGGAGCCCCAGCATTTT. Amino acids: CATSRQTGDLEPQHF.

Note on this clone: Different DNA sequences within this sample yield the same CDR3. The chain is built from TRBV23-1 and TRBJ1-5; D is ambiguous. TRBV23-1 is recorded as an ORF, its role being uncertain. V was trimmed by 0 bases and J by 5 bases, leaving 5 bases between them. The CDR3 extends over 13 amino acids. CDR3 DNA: TGCGCCAGCAGTCAATCGGCCCATCAGCCCCAGCATTTT. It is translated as CASSQSAHQPQHF.

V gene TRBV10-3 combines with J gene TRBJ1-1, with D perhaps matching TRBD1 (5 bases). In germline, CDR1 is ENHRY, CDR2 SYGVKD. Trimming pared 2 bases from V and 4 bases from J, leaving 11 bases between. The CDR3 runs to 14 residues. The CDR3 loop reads CAISEGARGTEAFF. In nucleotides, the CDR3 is TGTGCCATCAGTGAGGGGGCGAGGGGCACTGAAGCTTTCTTT.

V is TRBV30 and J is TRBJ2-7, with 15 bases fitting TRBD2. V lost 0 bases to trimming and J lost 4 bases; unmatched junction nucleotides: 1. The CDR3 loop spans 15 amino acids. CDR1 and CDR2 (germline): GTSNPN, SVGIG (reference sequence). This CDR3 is CAWSVGTSGRYEQYF. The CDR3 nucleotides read TGTGCCTGGAGTGTTGGGACTAGCGGGAGGTACGAGCAGTACTTC.

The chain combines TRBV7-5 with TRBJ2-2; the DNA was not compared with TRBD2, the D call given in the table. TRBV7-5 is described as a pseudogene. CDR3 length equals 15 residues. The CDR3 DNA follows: TGTGCCAGAAGCCCCAGACTAGTAATTCCCGGGGAGCTGTTTTTT. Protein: CARSPRLVIPGELFF.